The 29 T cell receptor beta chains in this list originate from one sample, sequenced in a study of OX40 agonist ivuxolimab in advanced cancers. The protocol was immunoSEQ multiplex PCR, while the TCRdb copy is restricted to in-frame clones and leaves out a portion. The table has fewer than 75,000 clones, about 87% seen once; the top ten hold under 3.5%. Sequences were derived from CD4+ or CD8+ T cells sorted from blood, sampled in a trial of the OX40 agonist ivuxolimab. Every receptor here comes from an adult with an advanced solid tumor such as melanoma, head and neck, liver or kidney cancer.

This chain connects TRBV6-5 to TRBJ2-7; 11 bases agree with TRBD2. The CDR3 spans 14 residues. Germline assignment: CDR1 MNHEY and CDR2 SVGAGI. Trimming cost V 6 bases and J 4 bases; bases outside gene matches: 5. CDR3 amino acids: CASRQTSGTYEQYF. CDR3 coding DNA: TGTGCCAGCAGACAGACTAGCGGGACGTACGAGCAGTACTTC.

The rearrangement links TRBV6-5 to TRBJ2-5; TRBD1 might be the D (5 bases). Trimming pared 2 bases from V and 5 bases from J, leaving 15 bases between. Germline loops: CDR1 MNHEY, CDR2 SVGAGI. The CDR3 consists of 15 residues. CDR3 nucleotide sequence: TGTGCCAGCAGTTACGCCATAGGATCAGGGGAGACCCAGTACTTC. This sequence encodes CASSYAIGSGETQYF.

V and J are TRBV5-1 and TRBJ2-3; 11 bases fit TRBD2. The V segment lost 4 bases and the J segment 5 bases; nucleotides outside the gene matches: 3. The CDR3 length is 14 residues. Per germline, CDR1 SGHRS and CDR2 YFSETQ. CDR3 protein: CASSNGLAGDTQYF. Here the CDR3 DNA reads TGCGCCAGCAGCAACGGACTAGCGGGAGATACGCAGTATTTT. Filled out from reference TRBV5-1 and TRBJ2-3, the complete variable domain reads KAGVTQTPRYLIKTRGQQVTLSCSPISGHRSVSWYQQTPGQGLQFLFEYFSETQRNKGNFPGRFSGRQFSNSRSEMNVSTLELGDSALYLCASSNGLAGDTQYFGPGTRLTVL.

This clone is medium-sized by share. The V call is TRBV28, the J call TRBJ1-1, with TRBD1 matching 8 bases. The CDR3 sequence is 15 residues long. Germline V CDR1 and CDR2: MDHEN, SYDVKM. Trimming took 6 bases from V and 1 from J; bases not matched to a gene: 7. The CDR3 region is CASSPGGTGNTEAFF. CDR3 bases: TGTGCCAGCAGCCCAGGAGGGACAGGGAACACTGAAGCTTTCTTT.

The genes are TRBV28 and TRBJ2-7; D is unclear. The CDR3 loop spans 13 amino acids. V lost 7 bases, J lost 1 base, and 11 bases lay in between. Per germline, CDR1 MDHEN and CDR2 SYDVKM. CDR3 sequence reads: CASNLPGSYEQYF. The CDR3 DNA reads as TGTGCCAGCAACCTCCCGGGTTCCTACGAGCAGTACTTC.

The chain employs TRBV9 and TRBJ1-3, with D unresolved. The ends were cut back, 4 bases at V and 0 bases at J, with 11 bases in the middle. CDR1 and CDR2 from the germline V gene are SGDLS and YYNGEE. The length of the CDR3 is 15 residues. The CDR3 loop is CASSLEDNSGNTIYF. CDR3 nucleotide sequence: TGTGCCAGCAGCTTAGAAGACAACTCTGGAAACACCATATATTTT.

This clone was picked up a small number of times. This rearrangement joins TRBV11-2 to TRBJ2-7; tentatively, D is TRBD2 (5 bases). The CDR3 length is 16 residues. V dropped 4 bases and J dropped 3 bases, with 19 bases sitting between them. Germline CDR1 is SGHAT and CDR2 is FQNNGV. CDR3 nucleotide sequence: TGTGCCAGCAGCTCCCCCGGCCTAGCACGTTTCTACGAGCAGTACTTC. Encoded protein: CASSSPGLARFYEQYF.

For the CDR3, the DNA is TGTGCCAGCAGTTTAGCGGGACCCTTTTCGGATGAGCAGTTCTTC. This gives the protein CASSLAGPFSDEQFF. The gene calls are TRBV6-5 and TRBJ2-1, with 8 bases aligning to TRBD2. The V and J ends lost 4 bases and 8 bases, in that order; junction bases with no gene match: 10. The CDR3 has 15 amino acids. Germline CDR1 is MNHEY and CDR2 is SVGAGI.

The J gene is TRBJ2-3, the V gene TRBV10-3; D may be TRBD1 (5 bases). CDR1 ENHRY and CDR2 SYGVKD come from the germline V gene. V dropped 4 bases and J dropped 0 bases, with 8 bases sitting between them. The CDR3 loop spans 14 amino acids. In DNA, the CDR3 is TGTGCCATCAGTGTTGACAGTAGCACAGATACGCAGTATTTT. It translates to CAISVDSSTDTQYF.

CDR3 coding DNA: TGTGCCAGCAGTTACACAACAGGGTCGGATCAGCCCCAGCATTTT. Its translation: CASSYTTGSDQPQHF. The chain joins TRBV6-5 to TRBJ1-5, with a weak D call TRBD1 (6 bases). The ends were cut back, 2 bases at V and 5 bases at J, with 13 bases in the middle. The CDR3 runs 15 residues. Germline CDR1 MNHEY, CDR2 SVGAGI.

The CDR3 spells CASSESAATDTQYF. CDR3 nucleotide sequence: TGTGCCAGCAGTGAATCGGCAGCCACAGATACGCAGTATTTT. The chain recombines TRBV25-1 with TRBJ2-3; D uncertain. V lost 1 base, J lost 2 bases, and 7 bases lay in between. CDR1 is MGHDK and CDR2 is SYGVNS in the germline V gene. This CDR3 contains 14 residues.

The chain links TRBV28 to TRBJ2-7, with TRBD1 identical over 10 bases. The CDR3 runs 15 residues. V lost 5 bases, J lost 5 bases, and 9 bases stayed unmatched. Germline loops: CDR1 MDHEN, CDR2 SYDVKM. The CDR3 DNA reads TGTGCCAGCAGTACCCCAGGACAGGGGGTCAACGAGCAGTACTTC. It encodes CASSTPGQGVNEQYF.

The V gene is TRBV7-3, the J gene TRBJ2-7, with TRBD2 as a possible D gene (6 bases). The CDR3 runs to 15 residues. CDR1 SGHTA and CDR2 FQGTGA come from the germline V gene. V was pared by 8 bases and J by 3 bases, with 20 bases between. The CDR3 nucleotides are TGTGCCAGCGCCCCAATAGGCGGGACCCTCTACGAGCAGTACTTC. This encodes CASAPIGGTLYEQYF.

DNA for the CDR3: TGTGCCAGTAGCCCCCTCCGGGGAGCAAGCAATCAGCCCCAGCATTTT. Its translation: CASSPLRGASNQPQHF. This chain joins TRBV19 and TRBJ1-5; D unresolved. This CDR3 region has 16 residues. V was trimmed by 6 bases and J by 1 base, leaving 16 bases between them. Per germline, CDR1 LNHDA and CDR2 SQIVND (reference sequence).

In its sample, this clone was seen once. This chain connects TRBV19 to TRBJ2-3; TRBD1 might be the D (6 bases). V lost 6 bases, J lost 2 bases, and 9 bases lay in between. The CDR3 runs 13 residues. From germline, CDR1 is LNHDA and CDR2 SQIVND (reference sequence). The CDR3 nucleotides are TGTGCCAGTAGGCAGGGGAACACAGATACGCAGTATTTT. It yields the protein CASRQGNTDTQYF.

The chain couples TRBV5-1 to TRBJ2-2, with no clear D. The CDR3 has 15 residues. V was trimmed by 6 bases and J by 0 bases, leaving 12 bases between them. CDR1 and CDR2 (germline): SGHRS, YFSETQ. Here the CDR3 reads CASKESSANTGELFF. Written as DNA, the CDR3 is TGCGCCAGCAAGGAGTCTTCCGCGAACACCGGGGAGCTGTTTTTT.

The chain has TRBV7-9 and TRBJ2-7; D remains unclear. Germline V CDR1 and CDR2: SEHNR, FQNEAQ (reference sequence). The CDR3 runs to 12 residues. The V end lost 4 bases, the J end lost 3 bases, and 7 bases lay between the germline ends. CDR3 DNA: TGTGCCAGCAGCTCAGCCCACTACGAGCAGTACTTC. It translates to CASSSAHYEQYF.

CDR3 region: CASSLGRARGYTF. The DNA for the CDR3 is TGTGCCAGCAGTTTAGGCAGGGCGCGTGGCTACACCTTC. The chain is built from TRBV28 and TRBJ1-2; maybe TRBD1 (5 bases). The CDR3 is made up of 13 amino acids. V gave up 2 bases and J gave up 7 bases, with 11 bases separating them. Germline CDR1 is MDHEN and CDR2 is SYDVKM.

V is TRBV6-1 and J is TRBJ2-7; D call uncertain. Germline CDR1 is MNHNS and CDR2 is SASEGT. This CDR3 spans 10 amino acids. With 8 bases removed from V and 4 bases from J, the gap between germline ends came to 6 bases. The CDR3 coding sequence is TGTGCCAGCCTGCGTTACGAGCAGTACTTC. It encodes CASLRYEQYF.

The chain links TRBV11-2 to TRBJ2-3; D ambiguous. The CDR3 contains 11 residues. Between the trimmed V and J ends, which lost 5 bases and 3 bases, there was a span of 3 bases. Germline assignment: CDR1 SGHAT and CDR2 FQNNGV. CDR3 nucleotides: TGTGCCAGCAGCCCGACAGATACGCAGTATTTT. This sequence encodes CASSPTDTQYF.

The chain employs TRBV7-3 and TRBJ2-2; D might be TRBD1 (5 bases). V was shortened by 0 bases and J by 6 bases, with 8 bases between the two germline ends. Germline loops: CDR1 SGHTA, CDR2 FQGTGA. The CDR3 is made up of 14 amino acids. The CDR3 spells CASSLTGRAGELFF. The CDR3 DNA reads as TGTGCCAGCAGCTTAACGGGGCGTGCCGGGGAGCTGTTTTTT.

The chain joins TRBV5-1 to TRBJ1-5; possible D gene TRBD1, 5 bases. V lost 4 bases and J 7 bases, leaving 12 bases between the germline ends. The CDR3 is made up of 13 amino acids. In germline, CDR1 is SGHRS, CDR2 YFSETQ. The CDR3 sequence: CASSPGGDQPQHF. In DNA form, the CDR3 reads TGCGCCAGCAGCCCGGGGGGGGACCAGCCCCAGCATTTT.

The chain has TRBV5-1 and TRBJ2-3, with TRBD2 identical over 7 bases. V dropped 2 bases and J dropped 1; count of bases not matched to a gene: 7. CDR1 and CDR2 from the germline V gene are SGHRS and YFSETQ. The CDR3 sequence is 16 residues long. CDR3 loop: CASSLVAGEGTDTQYF. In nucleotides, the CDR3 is TGCGCCAGCAGCTTAGTGGCGGGAGAAGGCACAGATACGCAGTATTTT. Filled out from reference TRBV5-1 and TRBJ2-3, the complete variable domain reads KAGVTQTPRYLIKTRGQQVTLSCSPISGHRSVSWYQQTPGQGLQFLFEYFSETQRNKGNFPGRFSGRQFSNSRSEMNVSTLELGDSALYLCASSLVAGEGTDTQYFGPGTRLTVL.

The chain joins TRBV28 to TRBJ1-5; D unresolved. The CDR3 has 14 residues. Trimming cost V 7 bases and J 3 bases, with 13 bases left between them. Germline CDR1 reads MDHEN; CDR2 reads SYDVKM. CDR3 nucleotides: TGTGCCAGCACCCGGATAGGGAACAATCAGCCCCAGCATTTT. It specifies CASTRIGNNQPQHF. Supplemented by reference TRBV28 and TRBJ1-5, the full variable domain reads DVKVTQSSRYLVKRTGEKVFLECVQDMDHENMFWYRQDPGLGLRLIYFSYDVKMKEKGDIPEGYSVSREKKERFSLILESASTNQTSMYLCASTRIGNNQPQHFGDGTRLSIL.

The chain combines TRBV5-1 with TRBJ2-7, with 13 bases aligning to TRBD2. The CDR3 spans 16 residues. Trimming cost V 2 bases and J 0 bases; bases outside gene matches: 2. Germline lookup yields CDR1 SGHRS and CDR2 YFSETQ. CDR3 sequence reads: CASSLGLAGDSYEQYF. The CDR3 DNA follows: TGCGCCAGCAGCTTAGGACTAGCGGGAGACTCCTACGAGCAGTACTTC.

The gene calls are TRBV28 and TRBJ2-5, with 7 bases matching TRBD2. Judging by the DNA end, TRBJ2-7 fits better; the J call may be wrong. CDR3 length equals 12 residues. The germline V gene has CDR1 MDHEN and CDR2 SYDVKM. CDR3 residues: CASTRGIYEQYF. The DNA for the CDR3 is TGTGCCAGCACGCGGGGGATCTACGAGCAGTACTTC.

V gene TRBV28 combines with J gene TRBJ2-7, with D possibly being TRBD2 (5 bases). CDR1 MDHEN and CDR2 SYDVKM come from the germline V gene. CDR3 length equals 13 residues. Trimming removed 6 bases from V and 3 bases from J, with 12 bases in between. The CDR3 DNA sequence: TGTGCCAGCAGCTACGCCCGGGACTACGAGCAGTACTTC. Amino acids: CASSYARDYEQYF.

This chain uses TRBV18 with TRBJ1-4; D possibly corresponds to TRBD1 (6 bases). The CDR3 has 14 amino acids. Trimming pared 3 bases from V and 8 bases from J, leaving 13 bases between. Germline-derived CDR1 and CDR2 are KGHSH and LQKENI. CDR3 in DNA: TGTGCCAGCTCACCCAGCAGGGGCGAGGAAAAACTGTTTTTT. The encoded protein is CASSPSRGEEKLFF.

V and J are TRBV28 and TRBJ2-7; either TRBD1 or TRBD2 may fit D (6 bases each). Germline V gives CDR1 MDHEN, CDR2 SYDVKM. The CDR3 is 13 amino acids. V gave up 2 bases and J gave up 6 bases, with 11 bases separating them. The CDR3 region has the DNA TGTGCCAGCAGTTTAGGACTACAGGGCGAGCAGTACTTC. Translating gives CASSLGLQGEQYF. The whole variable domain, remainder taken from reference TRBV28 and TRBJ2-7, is DVKVTQSSRYLVKRTGEKVFLECVQDMDHENMFWYRQDPGLGLRLIYFSYDVKMKEKGDIPEGYSVSREKKERFSLILESASTNQTSMYLCASSLGLQGEQYFGPGTRLTVT.